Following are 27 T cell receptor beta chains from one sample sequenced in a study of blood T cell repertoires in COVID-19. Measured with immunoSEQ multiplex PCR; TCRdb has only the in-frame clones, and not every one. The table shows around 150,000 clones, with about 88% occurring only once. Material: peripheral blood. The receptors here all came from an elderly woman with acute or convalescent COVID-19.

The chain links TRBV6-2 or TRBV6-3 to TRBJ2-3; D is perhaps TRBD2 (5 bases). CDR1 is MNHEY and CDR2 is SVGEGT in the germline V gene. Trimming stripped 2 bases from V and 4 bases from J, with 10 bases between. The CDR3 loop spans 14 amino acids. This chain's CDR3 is CASSYRGLPDTQYF. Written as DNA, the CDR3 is TGTGCCAGCAGTTACAGAGGACTCCCAGATACGCAGTATTTT.

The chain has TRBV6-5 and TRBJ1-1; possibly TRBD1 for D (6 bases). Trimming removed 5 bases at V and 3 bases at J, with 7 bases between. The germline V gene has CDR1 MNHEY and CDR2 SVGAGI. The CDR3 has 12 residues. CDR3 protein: CASSPGDTEAFF. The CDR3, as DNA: TGTGCCAGCAGTCCAGGGGACACTGAAGCTTTCTTT.

The CDR3 bases are TGTGCCAGCAATCCCGCGGGACTATCTTCAGAGACCCAGTACTTC. It specifies CASNPAGLSSETQYF. V gene TRBV2 combines with J gene TRBJ2-5; TRBD2 agrees at 7 bases. The CDR3 runs 15 residues. Germline CDR1 SNHLY, CDR2 FYNNEI. After removal of 7 bases from V and 4 bases from J, the junction contained 12 bases not matched to a gene.

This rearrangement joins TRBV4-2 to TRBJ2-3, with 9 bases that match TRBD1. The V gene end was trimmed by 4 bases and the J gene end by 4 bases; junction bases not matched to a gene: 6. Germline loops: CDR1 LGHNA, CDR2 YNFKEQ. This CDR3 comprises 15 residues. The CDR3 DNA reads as TGTGCCAGCAGCCCGGGACAGGGCTCGCCAGATACGCAGTATTTT. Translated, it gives CASSPGQGSPDTQYF.

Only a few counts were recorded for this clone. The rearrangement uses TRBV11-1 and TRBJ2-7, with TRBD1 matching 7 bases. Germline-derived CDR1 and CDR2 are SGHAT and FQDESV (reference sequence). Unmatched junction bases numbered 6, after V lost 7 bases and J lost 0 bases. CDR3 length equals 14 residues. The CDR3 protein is CASKGQWSSYEQYF. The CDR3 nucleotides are TGTGCCAGCAAGGGACAGTGGAGCTCCTACGAGCAGTACTTC.

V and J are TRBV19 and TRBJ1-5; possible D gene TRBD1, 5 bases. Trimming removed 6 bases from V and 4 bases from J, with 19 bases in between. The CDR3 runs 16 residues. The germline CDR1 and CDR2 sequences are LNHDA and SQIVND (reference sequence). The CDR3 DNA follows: TGTGCCAGTAGAGAATTGGGGGGTCGGCCTAATCAGCCCCAGCATTTT. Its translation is CASRELGGRPNQPQHF.

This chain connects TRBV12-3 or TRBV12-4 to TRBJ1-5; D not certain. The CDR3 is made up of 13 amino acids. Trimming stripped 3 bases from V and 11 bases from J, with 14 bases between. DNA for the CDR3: TGTGCCAGCAGTTTTGTAGCCACGGGGACCCAGCATTTT. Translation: CASSFVATGTQHF.

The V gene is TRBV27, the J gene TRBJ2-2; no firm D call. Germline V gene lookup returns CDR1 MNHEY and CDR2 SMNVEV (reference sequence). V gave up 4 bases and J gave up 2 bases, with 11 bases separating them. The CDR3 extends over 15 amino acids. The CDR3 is CASSSPLRNTGELFF. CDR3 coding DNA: TGTGCCAGCAGTTCCCCCCTCAGAAACACCGGGGAGCTGTTTTTT.

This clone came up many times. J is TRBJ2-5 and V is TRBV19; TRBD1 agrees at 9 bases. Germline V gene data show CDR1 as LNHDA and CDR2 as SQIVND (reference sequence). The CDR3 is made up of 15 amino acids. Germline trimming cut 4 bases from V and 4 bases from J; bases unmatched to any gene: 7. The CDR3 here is CASSTSGTGRETQYF. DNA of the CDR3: TGTGCCAGTAGTACATCCGGGACAGGGAGAGAGACCCAGTACTTC. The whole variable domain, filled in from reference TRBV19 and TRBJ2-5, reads DGGITQSPKYLFRKEGQNVTLSCEQNLNHDAMYWYRQDPGQGLRLIYYSQIVNDFQKGDIAEGYSVSREKKESFPLTVTSAQKNPTAFYLCASSTSGTGRETQYFGPGTRLLVL.

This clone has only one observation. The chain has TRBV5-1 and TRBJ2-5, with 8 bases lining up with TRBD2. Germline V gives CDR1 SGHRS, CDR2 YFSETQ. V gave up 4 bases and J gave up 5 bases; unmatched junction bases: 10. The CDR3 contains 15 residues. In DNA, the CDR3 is TGCGCCAGCAGCCCGGGGACTAGTGAGGTGGAGACCCAGTACTTC. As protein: CASSPGTSEVETQYF.

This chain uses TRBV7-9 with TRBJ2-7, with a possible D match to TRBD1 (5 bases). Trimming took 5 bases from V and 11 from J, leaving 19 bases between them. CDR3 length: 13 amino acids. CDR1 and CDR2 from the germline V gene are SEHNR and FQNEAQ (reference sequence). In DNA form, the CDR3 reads TGTGCCAGCAGCCGTGGACACGGGCTCCTTGAGTACTTC. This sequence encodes CASSRGHGLLEYF.

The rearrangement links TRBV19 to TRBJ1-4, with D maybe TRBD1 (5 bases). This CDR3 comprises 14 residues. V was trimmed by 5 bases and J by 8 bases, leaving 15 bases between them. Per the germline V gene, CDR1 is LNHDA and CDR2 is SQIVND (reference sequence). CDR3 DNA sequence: TGTGCCAGTAGTTTCGGCGAAAGGGGAGAAAAACTGTTTTTT. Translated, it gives CASSFGERGEKLFF.

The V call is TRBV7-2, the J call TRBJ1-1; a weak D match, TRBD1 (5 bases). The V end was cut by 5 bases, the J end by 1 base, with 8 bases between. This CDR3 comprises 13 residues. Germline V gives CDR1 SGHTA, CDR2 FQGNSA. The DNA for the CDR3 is TGTGCCAGCAGCGAAACAGGGAACACTGAAGCTTTCTTT. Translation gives CASSETGNTEAFF.

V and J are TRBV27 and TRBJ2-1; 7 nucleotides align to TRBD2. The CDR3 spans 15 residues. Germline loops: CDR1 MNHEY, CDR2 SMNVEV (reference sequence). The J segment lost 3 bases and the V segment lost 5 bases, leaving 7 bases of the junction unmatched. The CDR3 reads CASSPRREVYNEQFF. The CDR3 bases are TGTGCCAGCAGTCCTCGTCGGGAGGTCTACAATGAGCAGTTCTTC.

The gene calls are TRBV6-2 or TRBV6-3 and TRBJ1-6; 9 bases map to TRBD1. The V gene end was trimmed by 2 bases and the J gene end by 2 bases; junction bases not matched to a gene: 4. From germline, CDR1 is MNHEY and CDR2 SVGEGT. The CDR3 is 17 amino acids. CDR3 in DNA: TGTGCCAGCAGTTACAGGACAGGGGCAACCTATAATTCACCCCTCCACTTT. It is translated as CASSYRTGATYNSPLHF.

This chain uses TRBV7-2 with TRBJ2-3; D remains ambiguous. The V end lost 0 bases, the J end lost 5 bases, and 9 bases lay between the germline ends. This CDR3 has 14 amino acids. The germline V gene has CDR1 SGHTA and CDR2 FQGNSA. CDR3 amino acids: CASSLAGEVDTQYF. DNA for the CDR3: TGTGCCAGCAGCTTAGCCGGCGAGGTAGATACGCAGTATTTT.

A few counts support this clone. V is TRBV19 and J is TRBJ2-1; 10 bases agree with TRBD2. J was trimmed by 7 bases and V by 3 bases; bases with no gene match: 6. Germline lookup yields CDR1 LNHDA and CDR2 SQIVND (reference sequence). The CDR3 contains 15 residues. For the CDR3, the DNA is TGTGCCAGTAGTATTCTAGCGGGAGATCTGAATGAGCAGTTCTTC. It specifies CASSILAGDLNEQFF.

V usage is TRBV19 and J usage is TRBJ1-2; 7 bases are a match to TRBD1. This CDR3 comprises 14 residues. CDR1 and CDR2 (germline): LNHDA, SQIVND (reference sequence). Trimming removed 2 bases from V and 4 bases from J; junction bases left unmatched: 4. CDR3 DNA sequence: TGTGCCAGTAGTATATTGGGACAGCCCTATGGCTACACCTTC. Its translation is CASSILGQPYGYTF.

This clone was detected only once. CDR3 in DNA: TGCGCCAGCAGCCAAGGAGTATTTGCACCCCGGGGAGCTTTCTTT. Amino acids: CASSQGVFAPRGAFF. This chain joins TRBV4-1 and TRBJ1-1; D is ambiguous. Germline assignment: CDR1 MGHRA and CDR2 YSYEKL. V gave up 1 base and J gave up 10 bases, with 19 bases separating them. The length of the CDR3 is 15 residues.

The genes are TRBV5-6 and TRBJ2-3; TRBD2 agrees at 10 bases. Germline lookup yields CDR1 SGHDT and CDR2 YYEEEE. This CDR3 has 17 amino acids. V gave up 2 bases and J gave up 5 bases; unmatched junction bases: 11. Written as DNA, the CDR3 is TGTGCCAGCAGCTTTTCAACTTCCCTAGCGGGAGTAGATACGCAGTATTTT. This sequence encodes CASSFSTSLAGVDTQYF.

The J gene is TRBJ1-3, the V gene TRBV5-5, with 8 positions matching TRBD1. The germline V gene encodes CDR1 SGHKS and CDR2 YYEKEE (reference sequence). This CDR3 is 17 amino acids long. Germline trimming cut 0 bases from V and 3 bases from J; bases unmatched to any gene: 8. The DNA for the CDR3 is TGTGCCAGCAGCTTGGGGACGATCAGGGGGCATGGAAACACCATATATTTT. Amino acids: CASSLGTIRGHGNTIYF. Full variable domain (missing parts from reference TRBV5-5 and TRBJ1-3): DAGVTQSPTHLIKTRGQQVTLRCSPISGHKSVSWYQQVLGQGPQFIFQYYEKEERGRGNFPDRFSARQFPNYSSELNVNALLLGDSALYLCASSLGTIRGHGNTIYFGEGSWLTVV.

The CDR3 DNA reads as TGTGCCAGCAGCCGGGACAGCCCAAGGTCGGTAGCGGGAGCGGGTGAGCAGTTCTTC. Its translation is CASSRDSPRSVAGAGEQFF. The chain employs TRBV7-2 and TRBJ2-1; 9 positions agree with TRBD2. CDR3 length equals 19 residues. CDR1 and CDR2 (germline): SGHTA, FQGNSA. Germline trimming cut 5 bases from V and 9 bases from J; bases unmatched to any gene: 23.

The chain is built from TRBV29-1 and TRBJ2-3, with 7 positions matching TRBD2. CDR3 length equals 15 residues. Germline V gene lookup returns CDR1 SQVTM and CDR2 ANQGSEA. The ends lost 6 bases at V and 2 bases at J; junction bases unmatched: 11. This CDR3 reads CSVDGRPGHTDTQYF. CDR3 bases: TGCAGCGTGGACGGGAGGCCCGGACACACAGATACGCAGTATTTT.

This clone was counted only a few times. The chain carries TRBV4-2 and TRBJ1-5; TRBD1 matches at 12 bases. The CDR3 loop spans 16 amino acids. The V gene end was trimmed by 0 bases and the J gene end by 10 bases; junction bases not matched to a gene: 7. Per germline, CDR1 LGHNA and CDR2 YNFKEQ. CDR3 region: CASSQEVGDRGQPQHF. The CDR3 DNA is TGTGCCAGCAGCCAAGAGGTTGGGGACAGGGGGCAACCCCAGCATTTT.

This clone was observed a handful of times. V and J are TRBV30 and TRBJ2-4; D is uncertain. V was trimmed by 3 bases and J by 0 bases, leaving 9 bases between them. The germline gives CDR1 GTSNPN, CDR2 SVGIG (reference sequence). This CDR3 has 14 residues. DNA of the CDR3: TGTGCCTGGAGGGGCAGGCTAGCCAAAAACATTCAGTACTTC. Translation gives CAWRGRLAKNIQYF.

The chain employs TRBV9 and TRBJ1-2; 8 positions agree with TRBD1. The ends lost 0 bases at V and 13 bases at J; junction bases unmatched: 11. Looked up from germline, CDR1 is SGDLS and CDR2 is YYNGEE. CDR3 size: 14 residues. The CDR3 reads CASSVDETGARSTF. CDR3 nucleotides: TGTGCCAGCAGCGTAGATGAGACAGGGGCCAGAAGCACCTTC.

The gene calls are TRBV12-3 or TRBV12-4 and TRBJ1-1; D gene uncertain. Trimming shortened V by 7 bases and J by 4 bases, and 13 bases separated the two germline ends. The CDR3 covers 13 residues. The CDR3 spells CASTPGGGTEAFF. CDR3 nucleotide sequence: TGTGCCAGCACCCCCGGCGGCGGCACTGAAGCTTTCTTT.